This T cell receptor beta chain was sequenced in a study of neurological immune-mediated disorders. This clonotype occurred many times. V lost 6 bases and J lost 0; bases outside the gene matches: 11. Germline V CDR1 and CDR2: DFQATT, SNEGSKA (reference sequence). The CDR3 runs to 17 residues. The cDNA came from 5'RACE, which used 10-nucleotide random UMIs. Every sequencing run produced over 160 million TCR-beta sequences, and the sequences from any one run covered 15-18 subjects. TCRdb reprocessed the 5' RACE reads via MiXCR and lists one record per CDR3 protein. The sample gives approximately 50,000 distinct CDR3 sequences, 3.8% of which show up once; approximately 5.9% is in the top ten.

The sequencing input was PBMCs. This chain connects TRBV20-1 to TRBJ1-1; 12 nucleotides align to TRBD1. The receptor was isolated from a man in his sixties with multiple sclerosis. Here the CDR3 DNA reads TGCAGTGCCCTACCGGGACAGGGGGCCGGAGTGAACACTGAAGCTTTCTTT. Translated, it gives CSALPGQGAGVNTEAFF.